The source of this T cell receptor beta chain is a study of shared clonotypes between healthy human individuals (dated by TCRdb to the early 2020s). About the full investigation: A few men and a couple of women, aged 18 to 49 years, made up the cohort. For each donor, CD4 naive and CD4 memory were each given three plates, CD8 naive was given two plates, and CD8 memory was given one plate. Blood TCR repertoires of about five healthy adults were deeply sequenced to estimate repertoire size and the extent of clonotype sharing between individuals. To increase sequencing depth and limit assay-specific biases, different laboratories used diverse techniques to prepare libraries and sequence TCR repertoires. Leukapheresis yielded between about 0.85 and 10 billion PBMCs per donor. What the authors observed across the whole study: Estimated clonotype richness was generally larger for naive than for memory subsets. Compared with non-shared clonotypes, clonotypes shared by all four sorted-subset donors had higher generation probabilities. Even with the large sequencing depth, rarefaction of the sorted-subset datasets indicated that sequencing was incomplete. Based on pairwise subsampling, the degree of clonotype sharing among donors was expected to be affected by sequencing depth. The genetic and exposure-history diversity represented was limited by the small number of donors. When a handful of donors were compared, the shared fraction of clonotypes was approximately 5% for naive CD4, roughly 3.4% for naive CD8, 2.3% for memory CD4, and 0.35% to 0.5% for memory CD8. Sampling was limited to blood, and TCR repertoires in tissue likely differ from TCR repertoires in blood.

V lost 6 bases and J lost 8 bases; the stretch between them is 19 bases long. Measured from the cysteine to the phenylalanine, the CDR3 is 14 residues long. Only the CDR3 part of the read is kept: 42 bases, read in frame from the first base. Healthy HIV-negative adults with no recently reported acute infections or vaccinations were included as donors. Every donor was a Caucasian adult living in Nashville, Tennessee, USA. CD4+ T cells were enriched by magnetic negative selection, after which naive cells were positively selected on CD45RA and the negative fraction was taken as the memory subset. After blood collection by leukapheresis, PBMCs were isolated using Ficoll-Histopaque density gradient centrifugation and then cryopreserved in the vapor phase of liquid nitrogen. Analytical flow cytometry was used to check the purity and quantity of every magnetically sorted T cell population. From each sorted fraction, genomic DNA was isolated and quantified by UV absorbance on a Nanodrop 2000c.

As for this clone: What this receptor recognizes is not known. No base-level quality is on record; no much larger clone is a single base apart.

TCR CDR3 regions were amplified from genomic DNA by multiplex PCR using the deep immunoSEQ assay. For each cell subset, the extracted genomic DNA was distributed evenly across all wells of several immunoSEQ 96-well plates, and each plate served as one replicate. Each replicate PCR for sorted subsets received about 180 ng genomic DNA, equal to roughly 29,000 T cell genomes. Purified libraries were quantified with a Qubit 3.0 fluorometer, sized on a Bioanalyzer 2100, and re-quantified with the KAPA Library Quantification kit. A separate single-read 150-cycle Illumina NextSeq 550 flow cell was used to sequence each immunoSEQ 96-well plate. As for the authors' bioinformatics: Because the immunoSEQ output included only junctional sequences and no quality scores, the filtering could not be the same as the filtering used for full-length reads. To assign V/J genes and CDR3, sequences were annotated using PyIR, a Python wrapper for IgBLAST v1.9, with IMGT germline references. Reads with weak V/J assignments (E-value above 1e-6), missing CDR3, stop codons, out-of-frame junctions, or ambiguous translated residues were removed. V3J clonotypes were defined as sequences sharing an identical inferred V gene, J gene, and CDR3 amino acid sequence. Percentage overlap between repertoires was calculated by dividing the number of shared unique clonotypes by the size of the smaller repertoire. RTK rarefaction, the Chao1 estimator, and Recon v2.1 estimates of unobserved clonotypes were used to assess repertoire richness. For all TCRbeta clonotypes obtained by the gDNA method from four donors, generation probabilities were computed with OLGA. TCRdb re-hosts the immuneACCESS table, in-frame sequences only. Its copies lack some clones; in the studies checked, an unresolved V gene accounts for under half of them, and the cause for the rest is not known. V and J calls and clone size are copied from that table; D and trimming were computed from the DNA. The sample includes 2.5 million or so clones, with around nine tenths observed a single time. In total, the top ten clones hold 0.13% to 0.15% of the sample.

The rearranged chain carries TRBV23-1 and TRBJ1-2, with the D gene call left open. TRBV23-1 counts as an open reading frame of uncertain function. This sequence originates from a man aged 18 to 29 in good health. Sequencing was carried out using naive CD4+ T cells sorted from blood. The cell subset or site tag for this specimen amounts to: CD45RA+ positively selected. The CDR3 here reads CASSPNVVLGGYTF. Here is the DNA: TGCGCCAGCAGCCCCAATGTAGTTCTGGGGGGCTACACCTTC.